The rows below give T cell receptor beta chains drawn from one sample of a study of T cells in Graves' hyperthyroidism and ophthalmopathy. Via MiXCR, TCRdb re-called the multiplex PCR reads, giving one row per CDR3 protein. The profile covers some 250,000 distinct CDR3 sequences, with approximately 16% appearing a single time and around 30% taken by the ten largest. Sequencing input: blood. The receptors stem from a woman between 50 and 59 years old with Graves' hyperthyroidism that later progressed to Graves' ophthalmopathy. The CDR3 runs from the conserved cysteine through the conserved F or W. A D gene is named only where the DNA matches it firmly. Clone sizes are given selectively: once, few, many, or a class where the clone is expanded.

v_call	j_call	cdr3_length	clone_size	d_call	cdr3_aa	cdr3_nt
TRBV29-1	TRBJ2-7	11	few	NA	CSVGPNYEQYF	TGCAGCGTTGGACCGAACTACGAGCAGTACTTC
TRBV6-1	TRBJ2-2	14	NA	NA	CASSESGLMSSRFF	TGTGCCAGCAGTGAATCCGGGTTGATGTCTAGCCGGTTTTTT
TRBV3-1	TRBJ2-2	17	many	NA	CASSPRTGAANTGELFF	TGTGCCAGCAGCCCCCGGACCGGAGCGGCGAACACCGGGGAGCTGTTTTTT
TRBV3-1	TRBJ1-1	14	many	NA	CASSQEVRYTEAFF	TGTGCCAGCAGCCAAGAAGTAAGGTACACTGAAGCTTTCTTT
TRBV7-9	TRBJ1-1	14	many	NA	CASTLLGMNTEAFF	TGTGCCAGCACCCTGCTCGGGATGAACACTGAAGCTTTCTTT
TRBV24-1	TRBJ2-5	15	NA	NA	CATGGKGAVGETQYF	TGTGCCACCGGGGGGAAGGGGGCTGTGGGAGAGACCCAGTACTTC
TRBV6-1	TRBJ1-4	15	NA	NA	CASSQTVTTNEKLFF	TGTGCCAGCAGTCAGACCGTTACAACTAATGAAAAACTGTTTTTT
TRBV7-9	TRBJ2-1	15	few	NA	CASSDPLGGSDEQFF	TGTGCCAGCAGCGACCCTTTGGGGGGCAGCGATGAGCAGTTCTTC
TRBV28	TRBJ2-7	15	many	TRBD1	CASSLAATGSYEQYF	TGTGCCAGCAGTTTAGCGGCGACAGGGTCATACGAGCAGTACTTC
TRBV12-3/TRBV12-4	TRBJ2-3	14	many	NA	CASSFSGTTDTQYF	TGTGCCAGCAGTTTTTCCGGGACCACAGATACGCAGTATTTT
TRBV18	TRBJ1-1	13	few	NA	CASSRRGNTEAFF	TGTGCCAGCTCACGACGGGGGAACACTGAAGCTTTCTTT
TRBV12-3/TRBV12-4	TRBJ1-1	12	many	NA	CASSSPGPQAFF	TGTGCCAGCAGTTCCCCGGGTCCCCAAGCTTTCTTT
TRBV7-9	TRBJ2-1	14	many	TRBD2	CASSSSGAPNEQFF	TGTGCCAGCAGCTCTAGCGGAGCTCCTAATGAGCAGTTCTTC
TRBV27	TRBJ2-7	16	NA	TRBD1	CASSTLRGGSRDEQYF	TGTGCCAGCAGTACCCTCCGAGGGGGCAGCAGGGACGAGCAGTACTTC
TRBV12-3/TRBV12-4	TRBJ1-2	14	many	TRBD1	CASSAGTANYGYTF	TGTGCCAGCAGTGCCGGGACAGCTAACTATGGCTACACCTTC
TRBV6-5	TRBJ2-3	15	NA	TRBD2	CASSWTSGGRDTQYF	TGTGCCAGCAGTTGGACTAGCGGAGGTAGGGATACGCAGTATTTT
TRBV20-1	TRBJ2-1	16	many	NA	CSARNRDGPSYNEQFF	TGCAGTGCTCGTAATCGGGACGGTCCCTCCTACAATGAGCAGTTCTTC
TRBV20-1	TRBJ2-1	14	many	TRBD2	CSAWGLGGYNEQFF	TGCAGTGCCTGGGGACTAGGAGGGTACAATGAGCAGTTCTTC
TRBV28	TRBJ2-2	14	many	TRBD2	CASSTASGSRELFF	TGTGCCAGCAGTACGGCTAGCGGGAGCCGGGAGCTGTTTTTT
TRBV18	TRBJ2-1	15	many	TRBD2	CASSRTSGYYNEQFF	TGTGCCAGCTCCCGTACTAGCGGGTATTACAATGAGCAGTTCTTC
TRBV5-8	TRBJ1-4	13	few	NA	CASSQGHWEKLFF	TGTGCCAGCAGCCAAGGACATTGGGAAAAACTGTTTTTT
TRBV7-3	TRBJ1-6	14	many	TRBD1	CASSSGTADSPLHF	TGTGCCAGCAGCTCAGGGACAGCAGATTCACCCCTCCACTTT
TRBV18	TRBJ2-7	14	many	TRBD1	CASSPRQGDYEQYF	TGTGCCAGCTCACCACGACAGGGGGACTACGAGCAGTACTTC
TRBV2	TRBJ2-1	16	many	TRBD2	CASSEAGGSGRSEQFF	TGTGCCAGCAGTGAAGCGGGGGGTAGCGGGAGATCTGAGCAGTTCTTC
TRBV5-4	TRBJ2-1	16	NA	TRBD2	CASSPSPGTSGNEQFF	TGTGCCAGCAGCCCTTCCCCCGGGACTAGCGGGAATGAGCAGTTCTTC
TRBV18	TRBJ2-5	14	NA	NA	CASSPGGVGETQYF	TGTGCCAGCTCACCTGGGGGCGTAGGAGAGACCCAGTACTTC
TRBV19	TRBJ2-3	14	NA	NA	CASSTFDSTDTQYF	TGTGCCAGTAGTACATTCGACAGCACAGATACGCAGTATTTT
TRBV2	TRBJ2-5	15	NA	TRBD1	CASSHPGQGQETQYF	TGTGCCAGCAGCCATCCGGGACAGGGCCAAGAGACCCAGTACTTC
TRBV5-8	TRBJ2-5	13	many	NA	CASSLWSEETQYF	TGTGCCAGCAGCTTGTGGAGCGAGGAGACCCAGTACTTC
TRBV7-8	TRBJ1-4	16	many	NA	CASSMVPGRRNEKLFF	TGTGCCAGCAGCATGGTACCAGGTCGGCGTAATGAAAAACTGTTTTTT